This T cell receptor (beta chain) was recorded in a study of cytomegalovirus exposure and HLA in healthy donors. The PCR made use of 60 Vbeta and 13 Jbeta primers. Produced via immunoSEQ multiplex PCR; TCRdb's table is partial and in-frame only. The table records fewer than 180,000 clones, about 85% of them present only once. The V segment lost 5 bases and the J segment 4 bases; nucleotides outside the gene matches: 7. Per germline, CDR1 MRHNA and CDR2 SNTAGT. This CDR3 is 15 amino acids long. Points on this clone: The antigen is undetermined.

Findings and caveats of the study: According to an earlier analysis, most TCR beta V segments yielded productive rearrangements about 87% or about 30% of the time. As a later analysis showed, a missense DCLRE1C variant was linked to trimming of TCR beta V- and J-genes. Later on, an analysis tied approximately 17,000 TCR beta sequences to HLA alleles at 0.05 false discovery rate. Within a later analysis, the majority of CMV-associated TCR beta chains appeared HLA-restricted.

This TCR came from a human donor in good health. The chain carries TRBV6-4 and TRBJ1-1; 10 nucleotides line up with TRBD1. The sequencing input was PBMCs. This chain's CDR3 is CASSIRQGAFTEAFF. As DNA, the CDR3 is TGTGCCAGCAGTATAAGACAGGGGGCCTTCACTGAAGCTTTCTTT.